This is a list of T cell receptor beta chains from one sample in a study of vaccination and CD4 T cells after COVID-19. Which antigens these TCRs recognize remains unknown. One entry per CDR3 protein results from TCRdb running MiXCR on the PCR reads. The data show 13,000 to 15,000 distinct CDR3 sequences, about 26% seen once. The sequenced material came from CD4+ T cells from blood, cultured in vitro. The receptors stem from a human donor who had recovered from COVID-19. Both conserved end residues are part of each CDR3. The D gene is left open where the match is weak. Rows give clone size only sometimes, using once, few, many, or a class for an expanded clone.

D	J	V	size	DNA	CDR3
NA	TRBJ1-2	TRBV19	few	TGTGCCAGTAGTACGGGGGGATATGGCTACACCTTC	CASSTGGYGYTF
NA	TRBJ1-2	TRBV19	few	TGTGCCAGTAGTATAGTTACAGGGTTTGTGGGTTATCGTGGCTACACCTTC	CASSIVTGFVGYRGYTF
TRBD1	TRBJ2-3	TRBV9	NA	TGTGCCAGCAGCGTAGACACAGGGGTAGATACGCAGTATTTT	CASSVDTGVDTQYF
TRBD1	TRBJ2-1	TRBV5-1	few	TGCGCCAGCACAAGAGGGGGACAGGGCAATGAGCAGTTCTTC	CASTRGGQGNEQFF
TRBD1	TRBJ1-1	TRBV5-5	NA	TGTGCCAGCAGCTTGACAGGGGTAAGCGACACTGAAGCTTTCTTT	CASSLTGVSDTEAFF
TRBD1	TRBJ2-5	TRBV11-3	NA	TGTGCCAGCAGCTTGTCTCCGGGACAGGGGGTTCTGGAGACCCAGTACTTC	CASSLSPGQGVLETQYF
TRBD2	TRBJ2-7	TRBV27	few	TGTGCCAGCAGAGGGGGGACTAGCTCCTACGAGCAGTACTTC	CASRGGTSSYEQYF
NA	TRBJ2-5	TRBV12-3/TRBV12-4	NA	TGTGCCAGCAGCCAGGGTGTATTTATCCAGTACTTC	CASSQGVFIQYF
TRBD2	TRBJ2-1	TRBV2	NA	TGTGCCAGCAGCGGAAGCGGGGGATTGTCCTACAATGAGCAGTTCTTC	CASSGSGGLSYNEQFF
NA	TRBJ1-5	TRBV15	NA	TGTGCCACCAGCAGAGGAAGGGGCAGCAATCAGCCCCAGCATTTT	CATSRGRGSNQPQHF
TRBD2	TRBJ2-2	TRBV12-3/TRBV12-4	NA	TGTGCCAGCAGTTTCCGGCTAGCGGGCGGGGAGCTGTTTTTT	CASSFRLAGGELFF
TRBD1	TRBJ2-4	TRBV28	few	TGTGCCAGCAGTACCCCGACAGGGGCCAAAAACATTCAGTACTTC	CASSTPTGAKNIQYF
NA	TRBJ1-2	TRBV29-1	NA	TGCAGCGCCCCACTCCGGTATGGCTACACCTTC	CSAPLRYGYTF
NA	TRBJ1-2	TRBV12-3/TRBV12-4	NA	TGTGCCAGCAGTGCGTCGACAGGAGACGAAAAAAACTATGGCTACACCTTC	CASSASTGDEKNYGYTF
NA	TRBJ2-7	TRBV5-1	NA	TGCGCCAGCAGCTTGGGTGAAGGTTACCACGAGCAGTACTTC	CASSLGEGYHEQYF
NA	TRBJ1-2	TRBV19	NA	TGTGCCAGTAGGGGAACAGGGTCCTATGGCTACACCTTC	CASRGTGSYGYTF
TRBD1	TRBJ1-1	TRBV2	NA	TGTGCCAGCAGTGTAAAGACAGGGTATGGCACTGAAGCTTTCTTT	CASSVKTGYGTEAFF
TRBD1	TRBJ2-1	TRBV30	few	TGTGCCTGGAGGGACAGGTACTACAATGAGCAGTTCTTC	CAWRDRYYNEQFF
TRBD1	TRBJ1-5	TRBV4-1	NA	TGCGCCAGCAGCCGATCGACAGGGTACAATCAGCCCCAGCATTTT	CASSRSTGYNQPQHF
TRBD1	TRBJ1-5	TRBV19	NA	TGTGCCAGTACCCCGGGACAGGGTCTCGCCCAGCATTTT	CASTPGQGLAQHF
NA	TRBJ2-3	TRBV9	NA	TGTGCCAGCAGCACCCGAGGGGCGCTTACAGATACGCAGTATTTT	CASSTRGALTDTQYF
NA	TRBJ1-6	TRBV27	few	TGTGCCAGCAGTTTATCGTACGGGAGTCATTCACCCCTCCACTTT	CASSLSYGSHSPLHF
TRBD1	TRBJ1-2	TRBV7-9	few	TGTGCCAGCAGCTTCACGACAGGGTCGAATGGCTACACCTTC	CASSFTTGSNGYTF
TRBD1	TRBJ1-5	TRBV4-1	once	TGCGCCAGCAGCCAAATGAGTACAGGGGACCAGCCCCAGCATTTT	CASSQMSTGDQPQHF
TRBD2	TRBJ2-3	TRBV7-2	few	TGTGCCAGCAGCCCACGACTAGCGGGGGCCCGCACAGATACGCAGTATTTT	CASSPRLAGARTDTQYF
NA	TRBJ1-1	TRBV6-1	NA	TGTGCCAGCACCACCCCCCCGTGGGGGGAGAACACTGAAGCTTTCTTT	CASTTPPWGENTEAFF
NA	TRBJ1-1	TRBV6-1	NA	TGTGCCAGCATGGTTGGGACATATAAGAACACTGAAGCTTTCTTT	CASMVGTYKNTEAFF
TRBD2	TRBJ2-1	TRBV18	NA	TGTGCCAGCTCACCACCGGATTGGGGGGGGAATGAGCAGTTCTTC	CASSPPDWGGNEQFF
NA	TRBJ1-6	TRBV5-5	NA	TGTGCCAGCAGCTTGGAGGCGTATGAAGCACCAAATTCACCCCTCCACTTT	CASSLEAYEAPNSPLHF
NA	TRBJ1-6	TRBV30	few	TGTGCCTGGAGTCCTGTCCGGGTTAATAATTCACCCCTCCACTTT	CAWSPVRVNNSPLHF
TRBD1	TRBJ2-7	TRBV15	NA	TGTGCCACCAGCAGAGAGGGACAGGCCTACGAGCAGTACTTC	CATSREGQAYEQYF
NA	TRBJ1-5	TRBV6-2/TRBV6-3	NA	TGTGCCAGCAGTCCCCTACGGGGACAAGGACAGCCCCAGCATTTT	CASSPLRGQGQPQHF
NA	TRBJ2-3	TRBV27	few	TGTGCCAGCAGTACCTTCACAGATACGCAGTATTTT	CASSTFTDTQYF
NA	TRBJ1-5	TRBV20-1	few	TGCAGTGCTAGCATTTCAGGGTTCAATCAGCCCCAGCATTTT	CSASISGFNQPQHF
TRBD1	TRBJ1-5	TRBV19	NA	TGTGCCACCCAAAACTTAGGACAGGGAAATCAGCCCCAGCATTTT	CATQNLGQGNQPQHF
TRBD1	TRBJ2-7	TRBV5-1	NA	TGCGCCAGCAGCCCGGGGACAGGTCTAGTCTACGAGCAGTACTTC	CASSPGTGLVYEQYF
TRBD1	TRBJ2-7	TRBV19	NA	TGTGCCAGCTCCGGGACAGGGGGGGTAGAGCAGTACTTC	CASSGTGGVEQYF
TRBD1	TRBJ2-2	TRBV20-1	few	TGCAGTGCTAGAGATAGTACAGGGGCTCCGGACACCGGGGAGCTGTTTTTT	CSARDSTGAPDTGELFF
NA	TRBJ2-7	TRBV18	NA	TGTGCCAGCTCACTAGACCCGTTTTTGGGTGAGCAGTACTTC	CASSLDPFLGEQYF
TRBD2	TRBJ2-7	TRBV2	few	TGTGCCAGCGGGGGGGGGACGGGCGAGCAGTACTTC	CASGGGTGEQYF
NA	TRBJ2-5	TRBV12-3/TRBV12-4	NA	TGTGCCAGCAGGGACTACTCCCAAGAGACCCAGTACTTC	CASRDYSQETQYF
NA	TRBJ2-5	TRBV4-1	once	TGCGCCAGCAGCCAGGATAAAGAGACCCAGTACTTC	CASSQDKETQYF
NA	TRBJ1-5	TRBV30	few	TGTGCCTGTTCGCCCCAGGGCAATCAGCCCCAGCATTTT	CACSPQGNQPQHF
NA	TRBJ1-2	TRBV18	few	TGTGCCAGCTCAACCTTGGACGGCAGGAACTATGGCTACACCTTC	CASSTLDGRNYGYTF
TRBD1	TRBJ1-6	TRBV27	few	TGTGCCAGCAGTTCGGAGGGGGCCTTCTCCTATAATTCACCCCTCCACTTT	CASSSEGAFSYNSPLHF
NA	TRBJ1-4	TRBV19	NA	TGTGCCAGTAAGGCCTACTTCTCCAATGAAAAACTGTTTTTT	CASKAYFSNEKLFF
NA	TRBJ2-2	TRBV19	few	TGTGCCAGTAGGTGGTGGGGTCCCACCGGGGAGCTGTTTTTT	CASRWWGPTGELFF
NA	TRBJ1-4	TRBV30	NA	TGTGCCTGGAGTATGCAGGGACTAATGAATGAAAAACTGTTTTTT	CAWSMQGLMNEKLFF
NA	TRBJ1-1	TRBV6-5	medium-sized	TGTGCCAGCAGTTACTCGCGGTTCGGCAGGACGACCCAGACTGAAGCTTTCTTT	CASSYSRFGRTTQTEAFF
NA	TRBJ2-2	TRBV7-2	few	TGTGCCAGCAGCCAGGGAATCACCGAGGCCGGGGAGCTGTTTTTT	CASSQGITEAGELFF
TRBD1	TRBJ1-1	TRBV5-1	NA	TGCGCCAGCAGCTCACCGCAGGGGGGAAACACTGAAGCTTTCTTT	CASSSPQGGNTEAFF